This TCR beta chain was recorded in a study of cytomegalovirus exposure and HLA in healthy donors (dated by TCRdb to 2016 to 2017). For the study in its entirety: An earlier analysis of approximately 640 of the donors reported approximately 300 Gb of sequence data and 100 million to 140 million unique TCR beta sequences from 190 million or so T cells. The number of donors typed differed by locus, with about 629-630 for A, B, C, DRB1 and DQB1, more than 500 for DQA1, over 600 for DPA1, and some 450 for DPB1. A later analysis re-analyzed previously published TCR beta repertoires from 666 donors and added high-resolution HLA genotyping to study TCR occurrence patterns. HLA typing included class I and class II loci at four-digit resolution. Every repertoire in the discovery cohort had been generated on one and the same sequencing platform. The study aimed to test whether signatures of past pathogen exposure could be identified by cataloging public T cell receptors. A later genetic analysis took genome-wide SNP genotypes for about three fifths of the 666 donors and used that subset as a discovery cohort. To decide whether each TCR beta V gene segment behaved as functional or pseudogenic, an earlier analysis of over 500 of the donors relied on high-throughput TCR beta sequencing. Donor age, sex, ethnicity and CMV serostatus were compiled together with the repertoire data. Of the roughly 390 genotyped donors, about 80% fell in the genetic ancestry cluster associated with self-reported Caucasian donors. Using immunosequencing, the study profiled T cell repertoires from 550 to 750 subjects and related those repertoires to cytomegalovirus serostatus. An early release covering more than 500 HLA-typed donors comprised about 300 gigabases of sequencing data and tens of millions of unique TCR sequences. The study combined high-throughput TCR immunosequencing, statistical association of individual TCRs with disease status, and machine learning to predict cytomegalovirus infection status. Across around 400 genotyped donors of the cohort, an average of approximately 220,000 unique TCR beta nucleotide sequences per donor were sequenced, and around 20% of those sequences were non-productive. In addition to the first cohort of roughly 670 subjects, a separate validation cohort of 120 different subjects was used. Because of strong linkage in the cohort, a handful of DR-DQ haplotypes were treated as single units for association and clustering. The later analysis used no new phenotypic data to find candidate immune exposures, relying instead on TCR beta sequences and their occurrence across donors.

Of note for this clone: Its antigen remains undetermined. No base qualities exist here, and no much larger clone lies one base off it.

V is reduced by 6 bases and J by 3 bases, leaving a spacing of 17 bases between them. The CDR3 spans 15 residues, from the cysteine through the phenylalanine. Of all the DNA, just the CDR3 is kept, 45 bases in frame from base 1. As encoded in the germline V gene (reference sequence), CDR1 is MNHNY while CDR2 is SVGAGI. General conclusions and limits of the study: Strong co-occurrence of HLA alleles, especially DR and DQ, made assigning TCR associations to individual alleles difficult. It was suggested by the authors that the approach could potentially be generalized to other disease states and immunological phenotypes. HLA typing was unavailable for some donors at each locus, so association tests used only the typed subset. The earlier analysis of a few hundred of the donors excluded 15 to 20 rarely observed V segments, including chromosome 9 orphons, because counts were too low. A further reported finding was that TCR beta sequences accurately predicted the HLA-A and HLA-B alleles for most subjects in the first cohort. At a false discovery rate of 0.05, a later analysis linked fewer than 20,000 TCR beta sequences to specific HLA alleles. In a later analysis, most CMV-associated TCR beta chains were found to appear HLA-restricted, with HLA associations seemingly driven largely by CMV exposure. In a later analysis, HLA-associated TCR beta chains showed more clonal expansion and lower generation probabilities than non-associated chains that were equally common. According to a later analysis, parvovirus B19, influenza, CMV and Epstein-Barr virus appeared linked to several top co-occurrence clusters. This cohort had only TCR beta chains sequenced, and the lack of alpha or paired-chain data limited which features could be detected. In vitro tests confirmed that a few of the cytomegalovirus-associated TCR beta chains recognize cytomegalovirus antigens. In an earlier analysis of fewer than 700 of the donors, most TCR beta V segments appeared in productive rearrangements about 87% or about 30% of the time, broadly matching IMGT annotations. A cluster of highly shared sequence variants was judged likely to represent a technical artifact of the sequencing pipeline. A later genetic analysis reported fewer N-insertions in productive TCRs among donors in an Asian-associated ancestry cluster than the approximately 670-donor mean. Because the 87-base-pair reads could not distinguish some IMGT-functional V segments, including TRBV6-2 and TRBV6-3, those segments were excluded. For the cohort, immune exposure information was limited to CMV serostatus. An association between a missense DCLRE1C variant and V-gene and J-gene trimming of TCR beta chains was found in a later genetic analysis and replicated in an independent cohort. Across donors, most TCR sequences were observed very rarely, whereas some public TCRs were present in many individuals. Correlated functional status among segregating V segments might reflect linkage disequilibrium, but an unknown experimental factor could not be ruled out. The classifier was reported to diagnose cytomegalovirus status with high specificity and sensitivity in both the original cohort and the validation cohort. Presence/absence analyses assumed roughly uniform sequencing depth across donors, an assumption that may not hold. In a later analysis, the rate of TCR association differed among HLA loci, with DRB1 alleles having the most associated TCRs and HLA-C alleles having the fewest. A total of roughly 160 TCR beta chains were listed by the study as associated with cytomegalovirus.

The library relied on the immunoSEQ multiplex PCR assay. For the multiplex PCR, a mixture combining 60 forward primers for TCR Vbeta segments and 13 reverse primers for TCR Jbeta segments was used. Amplification of the CDR3 region of rearranged TCR beta genes was performed with a multiplex PCR assay on genomic DNA. The Illumina HiSeq System was used to sequence the amplified TCR beta libraries as 87-base-pair reads. The authors' analysis ran thus. In a later analysis, around 80 million unique TCR beta chains were counted across the roughly 610 repertoires, and roughly 11 million of these chains were shared by at least two donors. Raw reads were error-corrected and collapsed into unique sequences by a nearest-neighbor algorithm in which closely related sequences were merged to remove PCR and sequencing errors. To assign V, D and J gene segments, CDR3 sequences were aligned to IMGT reference sequences. For a sequence to be retained, a match of at least six nucleotides to both a V gene segment and a J gene segment was required. A rearrangement was called productive if the CDR3 had no stop codons and remained in frame with V and J, and every other rearrangement was called non-productive. Following IMGT convention, CDR3 was defined as the stretch from the second conserved V-encoded cysteine to the conserved J-encoded phenylalanine. In an earlier analysis of 550 to 650 of the donors, sequences lacking an unambiguous match to a single V gene segment were excluded. An earlier analysis of about 590 of the donors classified V segments as functional when productive rearrangements were above 56.7% and as segregating when the standard deviation between donors was above 5%. To diagnose cytomegalovirus status from the catalog of TCR beta chain sequences, a statistical classification framework was built. In a later analysis, TCR nucleotide sequences were compared against IMGT/GENE-DB human TR gene sequences so that V and J genes could be assigned. The TCRdist pipeline was used in a later analysis to assign CDR3 sequences and most-parsimonious VDJ recombination scenarios. In a later analysis, every TCR beta chain was defined by the combination of its CDR3 amino acid sequence and its V-gene family, and reads without a unique V-gene family were dropped. In a later analysis, 450 to 600 highly shared, low-generation-probability nucleotide sequences were removed to address suspected cross-contamination and a sequencing artifact. A later analysis calculated a clonal expansion index for each public chain from normalized within-repertoire ranks of inferred template counts. In a later analysis, generation probabilities were computed using a VDJ recombination model fitted to out-of-frame rearrangements, and the results were checked against IGoR. Hypergeometric tests were used in a later analysis to score TCR-TCR, TCR-HLA and TCR-CMV co-occurrence, with a repertoire-size bias correction applied to the TCR pairs. False discovery rates were estimated in a later analysis by permuting HLA or CMV assignments 20 times. A later analysis grouped co-occurring TCRs with DBSCAN, adding TCRdist sequence similarity when clustering within HLA-allele-positive subsets. For co-occurrence clustering, repertoires with fewer than 30,000 or more than 120,000 public chains were excluded, along with five or six repertoires with anomalous nucleotide sharing. In its TCRdb copy, this immuneACCESS table keeps in-frame sequences only and misses some clones. Where compared with another copy, unresolved V genes explain less than half of these, and the others have no known cause. Clonal size and the V and J genes are those of that table, whereas D and trimming came from the DNA. The sample table lists 100,000 to 150,000 clones, 75% to 90% of them with a count of one. The ten largest make up 1% of the sample.

In total, approximately 610 healthy bone marrow donors made up the cohort. All cohort members were sampled while nominally healthy, although unrecorded immune exposures were likely present. The donor was CMV seronegative and was included in the group of 352 seronegative cohort members. Every donor gave a peripheral blood sample, and the peripheral blood mononuclear cells from that sample were used for TCR beta sequencing. The Qiagen DNeasy Blood Extraction Kit was used to extract genomic DNA from the blood cell samples. Material: PBMCs. Here the chain combines TRBV6-6 and TRBJ2-5; perhaps TRBD1 is the D gene, with 8 bases matching. This clonotype originated in a man aged 40-49 years in good health and CMV-seronegative. CDR3 loop: CASSKPTGGEETQYF. The base sequence is TGTGCCAGCAGCAAACCCACAGGGGGGGAAGAGACCCAGTACTTC.